This record looks at one TCR beta chain sequence and its context. The table came from immunoSEQ multiplex PCR; TCRdb's copy has only in-frame clones and leaves some out. The sample lists some 100,000 clones; over 85% were seen once. The data were obtained in a study of control samples from healthy donors and cancer patients. The V gene's germline CDR1 is SNHLY and CDR2 FYNNEI. The germline V and J ends were trimmed by 6 bases and 1 base, with 12 bases remaining between them. The CDR3 consists of 14 residues. The sample comprised blood. This TCR came from a human donor in good health. The donor label of this sample is uncertain. The chain has TRBV2 and TRBJ1-1, with unresolved D. CDR3 in amino acids: CASRSMTSNTEAFF. CDR3 DNA sequence: TGTGCCAGCAGATCCATGACCTCGAACACTGAAGCTTTCTTT.